The entry below gives a single TCR beta chain sequence along with its context. The specificity of this receptor is unknown. Per-nucleotide qualities are absent, and no much larger clonotype sits a single base away. The sample comes from a study of blood T cell repertoires in COVID-19 (dated by TCRdb to 2018 to 2021). In terms of the full investigation: Collaborator samples came from the United States, Italy and Spain and covered acute and convalescent phases of COVID-19. Where available, HLA class I and class II types were taken from metadata supplied by the sample provider and were not determined by assay-based typing. The dataset comprised deeply sampled blood TCRbeta repertoires from subjects exposed to, actively infected with, or recovered from COVID-19. The prospective study material was composed of cDNA or gDNA derived from T cells, B-cell-depleted T cells, or PBMCs. Sample metadata almost always included a de-identified subject ID, COVID-19 status, age in years and sex. The repertoires were made available in a free public database intended to serve as a resource for research on the immune response to SARS-CoV-2. The samples were drawn from the first 160 participants of the ongoing ImmuneRACE study and from 1,200 or so subjects provided by 6 global collaborators.

Beyond this particular receptor, the publication reports: How much clinical and demographic metadata was included differed by source and by participant, and the metadata was provided uncurated.

V and J are truncated by 3 bases and 4 bases respectively, leaving an intervening sequence of 12 bases. Via the germline V gene, CDR1 is LGHNT and CDR2 FRNRAP. From cysteine to phenylalanine, the CDR3 is 14 amino acids long. Only the CDR3 DNA stays, 42 bases, in frame from base 1. TCRbeta CDR3 regions were amplified from genomic DNA using the immunoSEQ Assay, a bias-controlled multiplex PCR. The original pipeline was this. Within the assay, amplification of reference gene primers was used to estimate how many nucleated cells each sample contained. To quantify the absolute abundance of each unique TCRbeta CDR3 rearrangement, sequence reads were collapsed and filtered. Productive Simpson clonality was computed per sample as the square root of Simpson's diversity index over productive rearrangements. TCRdb holds this immuneACCESS table with in-frame rearrangements only. Some clones are missing; in checked studies, unresolved V genes explain under half, and the rest has no known cause. The V and J calls and clone size come from that table; D and trimming were worked out from the DNA. In this sample the table shows about 520,000 clones, roughly 88% of which occur a single time. Under 4% of the sample rests with the top ten.

Each collaborating institution followed its own protocols to collect whole blood in K2EDTA tubes. For TCRbeta analysis, collaborators shipped samples as frozen whole blood, isolated PBMCs, or DNA extracted from either of those sample types. Sequencing was done on a sample of peripheral blood. The TCR was taken from a human donor in a cohort sampled during active COVID-19. The chain is encoded by TRBV12-5 joined to TRBJ2-5, and TRBD1 may be the D gene, going by 6 matching bases. CDR3 loop: CASGLGTSRETQYF. In nucleotides, the sequence is TGTGCTAGTGGTTTAGGGACAAGTAGAGAGACCCAGTACTTC.